This T cell receptor (beta chain) was observed in a study of blood T cell repertoires in COVID-19. Per the authors' pipeline: Cell counts per sample came from amplifying reference gene primers. Measured with immunoSEQ multiplex PCR; TCRdb has only the in-frame clones, and not every one. For V, J and clone size, that table is used; D and trimming come from the DNA. The sample has 250,000 to 300,000 clones, approximately 86% seen once. Germline CDR1 and CDR2: ENHRY and SYGVKD. This CDR3 is 18 amino acids long. V gave up 4 bases and J gave up 2 bases, with 20 bases separating them. The rearrangement uses TRBV10-3 and TRBJ2-2; TRBD2 might be the D (6 bases). The source material was peripheral blood. This clonotype was obtained from a woman aged 45 to 65 who had recovered from COVID-19. The CDR3 spells CAISGFLGGGVNTGELFF. As DNA, the CDR3 is TGTGCCATCAGTGGGTTTTTGGGAGGAGGGGTCAACACCGGGGAGCTGTTTTTT.